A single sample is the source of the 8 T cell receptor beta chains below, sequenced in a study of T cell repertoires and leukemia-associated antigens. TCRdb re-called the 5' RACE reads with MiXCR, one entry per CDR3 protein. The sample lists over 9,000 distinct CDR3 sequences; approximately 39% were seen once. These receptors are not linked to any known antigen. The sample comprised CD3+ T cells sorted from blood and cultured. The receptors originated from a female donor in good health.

CDR3 coding DNA: TGCAGTGCTAGAGATTCAGGGCCCCTTTCTATACCTGAAAAACTGTTTTTT. It is translated as CSARDSGPLSIPEKLFF. V is TRBV20-1 and J is TRBJ1-4; TRBD1 is a possible D gene (5 bases). The V end was cut by 0 bases, the J end by 7 bases, with 21 bases between. Germline V lookup: CDR1 DFQATT, CDR2 SNEGSKA (reference sequence). There are 17 residues in the CDR3.

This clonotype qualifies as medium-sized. As DNA, the CDR3 is TGCAGCGTAGGACAGGGGACGAATCAGCCCCAGCATTTT. This translates into CSVGQGTNQPQHF. The genes are TRBV29-1 and TRBJ1-5; 9 bases line up with TRBD1. The CDR3 covers 13 residues. J gave up 4 bases and V 6 bases, and 4 bases lay outside the gene matches. Germline V gives CDR1 SQVTM, CDR2 ANQGSEA.

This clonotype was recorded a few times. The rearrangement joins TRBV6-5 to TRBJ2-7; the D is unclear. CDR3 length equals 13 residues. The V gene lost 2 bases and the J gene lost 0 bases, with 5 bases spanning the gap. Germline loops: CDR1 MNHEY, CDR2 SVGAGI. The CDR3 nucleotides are TGTGCCAGCAGTTACCGAAACTCCTACGAGCAGTACTTC. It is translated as CASSYRNSYEQYF.

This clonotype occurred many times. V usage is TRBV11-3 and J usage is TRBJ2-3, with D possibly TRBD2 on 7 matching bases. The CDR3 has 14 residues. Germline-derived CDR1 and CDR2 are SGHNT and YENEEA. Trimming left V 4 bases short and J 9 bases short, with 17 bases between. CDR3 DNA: TGTGCCAGCAGCTCGGTTCTACAGGGAGGGACGCAGTATTTT. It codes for CASSSVLQGGTQYF.

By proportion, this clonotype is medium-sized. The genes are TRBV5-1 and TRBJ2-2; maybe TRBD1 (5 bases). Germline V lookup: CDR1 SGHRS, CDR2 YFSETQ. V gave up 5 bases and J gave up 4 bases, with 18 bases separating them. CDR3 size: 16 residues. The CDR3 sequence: CASRGLGREATGELFF. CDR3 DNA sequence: TGCGCCAGCAGGGGCTTGGGCAGGGAAGCCACCGGGGAGCTGTTTTTT.

CDR3 loop: CASSLSGTGGYGYTF. The CDR3, as DNA: TGTGCCAGCAGTTTATCGGGGACAGGGGGCTATGGCTACACCTTC. The chain recombines TRBV12-3 or TRBV12-4 with TRBJ1-2, with 11 bases that match TRBD1. CDR3 length: 15 residues. Trimming at V came to 2 bases and at J to 4 bases, leaving 3 bases not matched to a gene.

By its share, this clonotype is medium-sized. The CDR3 here is CASSPPLAGAIGTKNIQYF. CDR3 nucleotides: TGTGCCAGCAGCCCTCCCTTGGCGGGAGCGATTGGAACCAAAAACATTCAGTACTTC. The chain couples TRBV7-2 to TRBJ2-4; 7 bases agree with TRBD2. Germline loops: CDR1 SGHTA, CDR2 FQGNSA. CDR3 length: 19 amino acids. Trimming cost V 5 bases and J 2 bases; bases outside gene matches: 18.

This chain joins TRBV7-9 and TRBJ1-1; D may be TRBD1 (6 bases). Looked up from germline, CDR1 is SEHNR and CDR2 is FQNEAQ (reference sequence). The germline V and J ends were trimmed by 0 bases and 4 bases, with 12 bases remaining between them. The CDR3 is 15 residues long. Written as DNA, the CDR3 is TGTGCCAGCAGCTTAGCCGCTGGGACACTCACTGAAGCTTTCTTT. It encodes CASSLAAGTLTEAFF.